This record concerns one T cell receptor (beta chain) sequence. The sample is drawn from a study of blood T cell repertoires in COVID-19. Whole-study context: Some COVID-19 samples were acute and others convalescent; all came from the United States, Italy and Spain.

Original handling: How many nucleated cells were present was estimated from reference gene primer amplification. TCRdb keeps only in-frame clones here, not all; method: immunoSEQ multiplex PCR. For V, J and clone size, that table is used; D and trimming come from the DNA. The data hold 180,000 or so clones, with approximately 86% observed a single time. This CDR3 region has 14 residues. Germline trimming cut 3 bases from V and 3 bases from J; bases unmatched to any gene: 1. Germline V gene lookup returns CDR1 SGHNT and CDR2 YYREEE (reference sequence). The receptor was isolated from a man aged 18 to 35 with acute or convalescent COVID-19. J is TRBJ2-7 and V is TRBV5-4; 12 bases are shared with TRBD1. The specimen sequenced was peripheral blood. The CDR3 sequence is CASSWDRGLYEQYF. CDR3 sequence (DNA): TGTGCCAGCAGCTGGGACAGGGGGCTCTACGAGCAGTACTTC.